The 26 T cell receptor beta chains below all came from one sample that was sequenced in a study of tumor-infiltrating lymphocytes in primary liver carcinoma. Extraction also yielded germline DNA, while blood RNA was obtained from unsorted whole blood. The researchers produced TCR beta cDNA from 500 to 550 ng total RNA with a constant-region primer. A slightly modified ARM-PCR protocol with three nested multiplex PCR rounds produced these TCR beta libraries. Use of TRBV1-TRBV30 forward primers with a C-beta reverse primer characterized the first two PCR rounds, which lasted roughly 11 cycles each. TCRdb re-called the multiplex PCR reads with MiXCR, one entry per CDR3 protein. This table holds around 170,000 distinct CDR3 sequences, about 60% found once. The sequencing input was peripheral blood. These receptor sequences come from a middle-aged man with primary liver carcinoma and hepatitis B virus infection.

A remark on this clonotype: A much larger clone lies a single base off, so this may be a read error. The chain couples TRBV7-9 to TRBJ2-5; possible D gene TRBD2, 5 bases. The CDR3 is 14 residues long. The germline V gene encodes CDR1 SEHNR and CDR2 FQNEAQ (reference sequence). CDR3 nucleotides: TGTCCCAGCAGCCCGAGGGCCGGTCAAGAGACCCAGTACTTC. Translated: CPSSPRAGQETQYF.

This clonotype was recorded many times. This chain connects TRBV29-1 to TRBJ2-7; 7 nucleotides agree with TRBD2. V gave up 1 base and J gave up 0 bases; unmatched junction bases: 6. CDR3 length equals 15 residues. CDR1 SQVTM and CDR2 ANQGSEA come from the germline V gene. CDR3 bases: TGCAGCGTTGAAGGGGAGGGATACAGCTCCTACGAGCAGTACTTC. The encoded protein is CSVEGEGYSSYEQYF.

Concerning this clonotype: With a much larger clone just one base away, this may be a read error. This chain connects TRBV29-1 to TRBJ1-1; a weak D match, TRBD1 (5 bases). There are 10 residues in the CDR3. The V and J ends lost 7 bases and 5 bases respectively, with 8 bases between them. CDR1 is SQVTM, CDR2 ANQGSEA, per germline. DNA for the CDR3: TGCAGCGATGGGGGAACTGAAGCTTTCTTT. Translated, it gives CSDGGTEAFF. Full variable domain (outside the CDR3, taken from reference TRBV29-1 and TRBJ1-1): SAVISQKPSRDICQRGTSLTIQCQVDSQVTMMFWYRQQPGQSLTLIATANQGSEATYESGFVIDKFPISRPNLTFSTLTVSNMSPEDSSIYLCSDGGTEAFFGQGTRLTVV.

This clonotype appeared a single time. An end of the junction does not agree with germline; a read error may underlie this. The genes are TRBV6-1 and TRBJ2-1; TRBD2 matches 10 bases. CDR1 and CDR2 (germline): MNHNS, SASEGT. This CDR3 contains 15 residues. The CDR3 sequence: CATPTSGRAEDDQFF. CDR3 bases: TGTGCCACCCCTACCAGCGGGAGGGCCGAGGATGATCAGTTCTTC.

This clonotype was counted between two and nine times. CDR3 sequence reads: CASSPTDTQYF. The CDR3 DNA reads TGTGCCAGCAGTCCCACAGATACGCAGTATTTT. The chain employs TRBV12-3 or TRBV12-4 and TRBJ2-3; D uncertain. V was pared by 5 bases and J by 2 bases, with 2 bases between. The length of the CDR3 is 11 residues.

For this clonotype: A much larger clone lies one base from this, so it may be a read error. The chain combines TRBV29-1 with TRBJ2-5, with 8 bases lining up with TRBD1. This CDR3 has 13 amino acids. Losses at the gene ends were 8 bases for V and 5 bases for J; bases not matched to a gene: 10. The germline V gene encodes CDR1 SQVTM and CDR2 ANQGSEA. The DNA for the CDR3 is TGCAGCATAGCAATGACAGGGGCCGAGACCCAGTACTTC. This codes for CSIAMTGAETQYF.

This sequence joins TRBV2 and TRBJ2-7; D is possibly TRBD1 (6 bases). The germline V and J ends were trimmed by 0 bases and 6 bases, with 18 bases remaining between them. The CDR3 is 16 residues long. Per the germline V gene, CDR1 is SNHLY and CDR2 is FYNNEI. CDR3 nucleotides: TGTGCCAGCAGTGAAGCGCGAGGGGGAGCTGTAAGCGAGCAGTACTTC. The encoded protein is CASSEARGGAVSEQYF. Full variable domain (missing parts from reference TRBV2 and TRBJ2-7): EPEVTQTPSHQVTQMGQEVILRCVPISNHLYFYWYRQILGQKVEFLVSFYNNEISEKSEIFDDQFSVERPDGSNFTLKIRSTKLEDSAMYFCASSEARGGAVSEQYFGPGTRLTVT.

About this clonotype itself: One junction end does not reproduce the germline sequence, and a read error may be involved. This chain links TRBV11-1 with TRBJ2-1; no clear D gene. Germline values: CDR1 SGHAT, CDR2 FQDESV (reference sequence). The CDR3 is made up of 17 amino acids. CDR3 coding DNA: TGTGCCAGCAGCTTTAGGCCTCATATATCCCTTGAGAATGAGCACTTCTTC. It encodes CASSFRPHISLENEHFF.

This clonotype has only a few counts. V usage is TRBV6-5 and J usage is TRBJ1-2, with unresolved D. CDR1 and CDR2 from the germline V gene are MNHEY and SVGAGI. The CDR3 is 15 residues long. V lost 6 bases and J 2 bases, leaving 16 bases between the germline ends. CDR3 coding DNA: TGTGCCAGCAGCCTACAAGGGCAGACCAACTATGGCTACACCTTC. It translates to CASSLQGQTNYGYTF.

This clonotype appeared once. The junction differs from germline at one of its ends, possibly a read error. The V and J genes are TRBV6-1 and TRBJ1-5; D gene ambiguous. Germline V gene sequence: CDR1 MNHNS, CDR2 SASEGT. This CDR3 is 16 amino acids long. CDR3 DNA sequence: TGTGCCAGCAGTGGGGCCAGTTTCGAAGGCAATCAACCCCAGCATTTT. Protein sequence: CASSGASFEGNQPQHF.

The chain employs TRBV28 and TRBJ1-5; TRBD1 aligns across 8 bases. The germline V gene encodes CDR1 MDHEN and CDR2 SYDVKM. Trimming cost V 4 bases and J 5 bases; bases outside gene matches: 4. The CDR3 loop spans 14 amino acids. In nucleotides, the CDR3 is TGTGCCAGCAGTTCCTCAGGGGGCCATCAGCCCCAGCATTTT. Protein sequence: CASSSSGGHQPQHF.

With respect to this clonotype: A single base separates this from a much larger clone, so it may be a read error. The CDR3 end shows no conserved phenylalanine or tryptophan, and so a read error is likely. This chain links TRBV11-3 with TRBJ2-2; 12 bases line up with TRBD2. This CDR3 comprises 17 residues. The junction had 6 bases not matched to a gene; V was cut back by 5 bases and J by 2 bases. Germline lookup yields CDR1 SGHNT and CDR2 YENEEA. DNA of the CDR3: TGTGCCAGCAGCCTACCTGGACTAGCGGGAAACACCGGGGAGCTGTTTTTA. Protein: CASSLPGLAGNTGELFL.

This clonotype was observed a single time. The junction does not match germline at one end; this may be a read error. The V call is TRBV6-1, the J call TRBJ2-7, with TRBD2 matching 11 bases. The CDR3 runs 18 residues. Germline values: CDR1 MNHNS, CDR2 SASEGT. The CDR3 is CVSIFQTSGALRSYEQYF. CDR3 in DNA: TGTGTCAGCATCTTCCAGACTAGCGGGGCCCTGAGATCCTACGAGCAGTACTTC.

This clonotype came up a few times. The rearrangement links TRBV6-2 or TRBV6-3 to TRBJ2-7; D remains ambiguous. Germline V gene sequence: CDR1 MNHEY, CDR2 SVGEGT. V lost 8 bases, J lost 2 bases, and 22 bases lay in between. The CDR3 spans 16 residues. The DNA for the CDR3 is TGTGCCAGCTCCTCATACGAGTTAGTTGTTACCTACGAGCAGTACTTC. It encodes CASSSYELVVTYEQYF.

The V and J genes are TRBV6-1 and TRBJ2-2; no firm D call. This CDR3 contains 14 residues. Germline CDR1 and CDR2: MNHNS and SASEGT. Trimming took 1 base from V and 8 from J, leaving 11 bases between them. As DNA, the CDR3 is TGTGCCAGCAGTGAAGGTGCCCCTAGAGGGGAGCTGTTTTTT. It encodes CASSEGAPRGELFF.

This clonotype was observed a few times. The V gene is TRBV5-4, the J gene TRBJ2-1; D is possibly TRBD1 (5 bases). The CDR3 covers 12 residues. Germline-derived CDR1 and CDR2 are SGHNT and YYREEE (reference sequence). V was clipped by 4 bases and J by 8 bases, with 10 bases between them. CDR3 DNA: TGTGCCAGCAGCCTGGACAACGATGAGCAGTTCTTC. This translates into CASSLDNDEQFF.

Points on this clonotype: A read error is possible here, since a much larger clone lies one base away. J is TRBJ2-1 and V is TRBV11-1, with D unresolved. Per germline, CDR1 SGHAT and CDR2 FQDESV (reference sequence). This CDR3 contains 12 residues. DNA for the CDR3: TGTGCCAGCAGCCATCTCCCCCATGAGCAGCTCTTC. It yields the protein CASSHLPHEQLF.

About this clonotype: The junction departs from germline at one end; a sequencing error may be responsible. CDR3 DNA: TGTGCCACCAGTGGGACGGATCAAGAGACCCAGTACTTC. Amino acid sequence: CATSGTDQETQYF. This chain uses TRBV10-3 with TRBJ2-5, with D tentatively TRBD1 or TRBD2 (5 bases each). Germline assignment: CDR1 ENHRY and CDR2 SYGVKD. The CDR3 spans 13 residues.

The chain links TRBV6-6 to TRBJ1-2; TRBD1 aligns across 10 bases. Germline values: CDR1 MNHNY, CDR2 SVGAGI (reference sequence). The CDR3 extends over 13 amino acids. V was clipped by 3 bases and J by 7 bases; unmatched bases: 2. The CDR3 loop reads CASSYDRGPGYTF. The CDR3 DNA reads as TGTGCCAGCAGTTATGACAGGGGGCCTGGCTACACCTTC.

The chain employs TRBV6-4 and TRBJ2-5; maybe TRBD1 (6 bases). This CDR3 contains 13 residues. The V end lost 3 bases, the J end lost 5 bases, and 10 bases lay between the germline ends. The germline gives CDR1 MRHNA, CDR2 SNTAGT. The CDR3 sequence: CASSEAQGETQYF. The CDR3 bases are TGTGCCAGCAGTGAGGCTCAGGGGGAGACCCAGTACTTC.

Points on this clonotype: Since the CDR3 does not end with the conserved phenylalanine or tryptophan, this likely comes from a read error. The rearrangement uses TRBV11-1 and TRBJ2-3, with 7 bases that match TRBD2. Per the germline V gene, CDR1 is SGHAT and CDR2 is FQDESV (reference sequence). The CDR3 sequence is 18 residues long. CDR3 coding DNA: TGTGCCAGCAGCTACGGACTAGTGGGAGCAGCTAGCATAGATACGCAGTATCTT. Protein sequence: CASSYGLVGAASIDTQYL.

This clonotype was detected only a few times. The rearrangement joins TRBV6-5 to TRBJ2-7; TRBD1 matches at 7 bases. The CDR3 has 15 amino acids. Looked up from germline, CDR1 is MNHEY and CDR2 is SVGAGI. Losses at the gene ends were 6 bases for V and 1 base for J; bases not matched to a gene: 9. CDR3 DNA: TGTGCCAGCAGCCCAGCGGCAGGGGGTTCCTACGAGCAGTACTTC. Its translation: CASSPAAGGSYEQYF.

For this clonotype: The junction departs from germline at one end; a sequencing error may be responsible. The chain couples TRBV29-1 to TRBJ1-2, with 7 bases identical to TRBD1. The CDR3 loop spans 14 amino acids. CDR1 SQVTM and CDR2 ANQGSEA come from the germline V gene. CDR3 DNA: TGCAGCGTTTTGACAGGGCGGTACGACTATGGCTACATCTTC. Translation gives CSVLTGRYDYGYIF.

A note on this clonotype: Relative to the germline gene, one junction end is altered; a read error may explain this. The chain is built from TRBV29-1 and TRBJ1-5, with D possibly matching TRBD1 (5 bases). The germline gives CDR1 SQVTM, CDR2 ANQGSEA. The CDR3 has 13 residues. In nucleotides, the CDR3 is TGCAGCGTGAACGAGGGGAACAATCAGCCCCAGCTTTTT. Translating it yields CSVNEGNNQPQLF. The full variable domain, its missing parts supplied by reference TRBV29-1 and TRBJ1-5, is SAVISQKPSRDICQRGTSLTIQCQVDSQVTMMFWYRQQPGQSLTLIATANQGSEATYESGFVIDKFPISRPNLTFSTLTVSNMSPEDSSIYLCSVNEGNNQPQLFGDGTRLSIL.

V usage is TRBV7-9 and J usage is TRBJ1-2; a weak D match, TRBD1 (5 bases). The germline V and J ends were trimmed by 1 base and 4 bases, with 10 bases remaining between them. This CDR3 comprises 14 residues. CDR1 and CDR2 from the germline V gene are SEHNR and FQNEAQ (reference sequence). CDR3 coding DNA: TGTGCCAGCAGCTTAGAGGACACCTTCTATGGCTACACCTTC. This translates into CASSLEDTFYGYTF. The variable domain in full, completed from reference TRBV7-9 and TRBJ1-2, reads DTGVSQNPRHKITKRGQNVTFRCDPISEHNRLYWYRQTLGQGPEFLTYFQNEAQLEKSRLLSDRFSAERPKGSFSTLEIQRTEQGDSAMYLCASSLEDTFYGYTFGSGTRLTVV.

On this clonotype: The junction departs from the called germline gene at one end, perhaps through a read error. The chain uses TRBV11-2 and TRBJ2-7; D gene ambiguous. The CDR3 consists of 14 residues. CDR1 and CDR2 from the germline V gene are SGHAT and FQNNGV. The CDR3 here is CASSLTYGAYKHYF. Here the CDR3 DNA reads TGTGCCAGCAGTTTAACCTACGGAGCCTACAAGCACTACTTC. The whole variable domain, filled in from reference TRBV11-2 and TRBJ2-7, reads EAGVAQSPRYKIIEKRQSVAFWCNPISGHATLYWYQQILGQGPKLLIQFQNNGVVDDSQLPKDRFSAERLKGVDSTLKIQPAKLEDSAVYLCASSLTYGAYKHYFGPGTRLTVT.